What follows are 10 T cell receptor beta chains derived from one specimen sequenced in a study of blood T cell repertoires in COVID-19. TCRdb's copy holds only in-frame clones and misses some; the assay was immunoSEQ multiplex PCR. This sample has 250,000 to 300,000 clones; approximately 88% occur once, and the top ten carry 1%. Sequencing was performed on PBMCs or T cells enriched from blood (not recorded which). The receptors were gathered from a woman between 25 and 40 years old who had recovered from COVID-19.

The chain is built from TRBV5-1 and TRBJ2-2; maybe TRBD2 (5 bases). Per the germline V gene, CDR1 is SGHRS and CDR2 is YFSETQ. The CDR3 spans 17 residues. With 5 bases removed from V and 4 bases from J, the gap between germline ends came to 21 bases. The CDR3, as DNA: TGCGCCAGCAGTGATATGGAGGTCTTTGCCGTCACCGGGGAGCTGTTTTTT. Its translation is CASSDMEVFAVTGELFF. The full variable domain, in which reference TRBV5-1 and TRBJ2-2 provide the parts outside the CDR3, is KAGVTQTPRYLIKTRGQQVTLSCSPISGHRSVSWYQQTPGQGLQFLFEYFSETQRNKGNFPGRFSGRQFSNSRSEMNVSTLELGDSALYLCASSDMEVFAVTGELFFGEGSRLTVL.

This chain joins TRBV2 and TRBJ1-6; no definite D call. The CDR3 is 13 residues long. Germline assignment: CDR1 SNHLY and CDR2 FYNNEI. V was pared by 5 bases and J by 8 bases, with 10 bases between. CDR3 sequence reads: CASSPNPDSPLHF. CDR3 coding DNA: TGTGCCAGCAGTCCCAACCCGGATTCACCCCTCCACTTT.

The CDR3 DNA is TGTGCCAGCAGTCTCACAGGGTCTATACCGTACAATGAGCAGTTCTTC. Protein: CASSLTGSIPYNEQFF. This chain joins TRBV2 and TRBJ2-1; TRBD1 is a possible D gene (6 bases). Trimming stripped 5 bases from V and 4 bases from J, with 18 bases between. CDR1 and CDR2 (germline): SNHLY, FYNNEI. The CDR3 spans 16 residues.

J is TRBJ2-7 and V is TRBV27, with TRBD2 matching 7 bases. The trim removed 3 bases at V and 5 bases at J, leaving 1 base unmatched. Per germline, CDR1 MNHEY and CDR2 SMNVEV (reference sequence). CDR3 length: 12 amino acids. DNA for the CDR3: TGTGCCAGCAGTTTGGCGGGGGACGAGCAGTACTTC. It translates to CASSLAGDEQYF.

The count of this clone is one. This sequence joins TRBV7-9 and TRBJ2-7; possible D gene TRBD2, 5 bases. CDR3 length: 14 amino acids. The V gene's germline CDR1 is SEHNR and CDR2 FQNEAQ (reference sequence). Trimming took off 1 base at V and 6 bases at J, with 13 bases between the two ends. The CDR3 protein is CASSLGGLAGEQYF. The CDR3 DNA reads as TGTGCCAGCAGCTTAGGCGGGCTAGCAGGCGAGCAGTACTTC.

The chain uses TRBV10-1 and TRBJ2-2; D gene uncertain. Germline V gene sequence: CDR1 WNHNN, CDR2 SYGVQD (reference sequence). The CDR3 length is 15 residues. V gave up 3 bases and J gave up 1 base, with 9 bases separating them. The CDR3 bases are TGCGCCAGCAGTGAATTCAGGCAGAACACCGGGGAGCTGTTTTTT. Amino acid sequence: CASSEFRQNTGELFF.

This clone was counted a few times. The chain links TRBV18 to TRBJ1-2; D may be TRBD1 (6 bases). The germline V and J ends were trimmed by 3 bases and 0 bases, with 11 bases remaining between them. Germline values: CDR1 KGHSH, CDR2 LQKENI. This CDR3 is 15 amino acids long. CDR3 nucleotide sequence: TGTGCCAGCTCACCGACGACAGGATCTAACTATGGCTACACCTTC. It yields the protein CASSPTTGSNYGYTF. Full variable domain (remainder filled in from reference TRBV18 and TRBJ1-2): NAGVMQNPRHLVRRRGQEARLRCSPMKGHSHVYWYRQLPEEGLKFMVYLQKENIIDESGMPKERFSAEFPKEGPSILRIQQVVRGDSAAYFCASSPTTGSNYGYTFGSGTRLTVV.

For the CDR3, the DNA is TGTGCCAGCAGCGCCCAGGGGGCCGGAAACACCATATATTTT. Translated, it gives CASSAQGAGNTIYF. V and J are TRBV9 and TRBJ1-3, with 8 nucleotides matching TRBD1. Germline V lookup: CDR1 SGDLS, CDR2 YYNGEE. CDR3 length: 14 amino acids. With 3 bases clipped from V and 4 bases from J, the junction kept 3 bases outside the gene matches.

V and J are TRBV7-6 and TRBJ2-7, with 15 positions matching TRBD2. The CDR3 is 17 residues long. Germline V gene lookup returns CDR1 SGHVS and CDR2 FNYEAQ. V was pared by 5 bases and J by 2 bases, with 7 bases of the junction left unmatched. CDR3 region: CASSRTSGGAPTYEQYF. DNA for the CDR3: TGTGCCAGCAGCAGGACTAGCGGGGGGGCGCCCACCTACGAGCAGTACTTC. The full variable domain, with the rest looked up from reference TRBV7-6 and TRBJ2-7, is GAGVSQSPRYKVTKRGQDVALRCDPISGHVSLYWYRQALGQGPEFLTYFNYEAQQDKSGLPNDRFSAERPEGSISTLTIQRTEQRDSAMYRCASSRTSGGAPTYEQYFGPGTRLTVT.

The chain carries TRBV18 and TRBJ2-5; 7 bases fit TRBD1. There are 16 residues in the CDR3. Germline trimming cut 3 bases from V and 5 bases from J; bases unmatched to any gene: 12. The germline gives CDR1 KGHSH, CDR2 LQKENI. The CDR3 DNA follows: TGTGCCAGCTCACCCTTACCCTTCACAGGGGAGGAGACCCAGTACTTC. It codes for CASSPLPFTGEETQYF.